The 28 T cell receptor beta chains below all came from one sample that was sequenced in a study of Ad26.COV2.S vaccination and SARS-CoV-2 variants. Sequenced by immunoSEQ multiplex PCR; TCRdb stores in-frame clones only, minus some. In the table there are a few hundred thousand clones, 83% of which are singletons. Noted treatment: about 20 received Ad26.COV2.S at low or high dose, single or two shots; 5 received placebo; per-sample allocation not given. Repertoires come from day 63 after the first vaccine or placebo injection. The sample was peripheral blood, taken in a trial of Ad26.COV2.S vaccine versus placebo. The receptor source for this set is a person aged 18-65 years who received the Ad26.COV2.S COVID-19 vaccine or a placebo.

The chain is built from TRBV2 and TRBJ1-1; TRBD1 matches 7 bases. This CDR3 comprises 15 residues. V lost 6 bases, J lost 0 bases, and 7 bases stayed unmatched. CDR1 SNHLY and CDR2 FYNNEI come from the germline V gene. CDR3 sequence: CASRKGAVLNTEAFF. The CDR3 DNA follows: TGTGCCAGCAGGAAGGGGGCGGTGTTGAACACTGAAGCTTTCTTT.

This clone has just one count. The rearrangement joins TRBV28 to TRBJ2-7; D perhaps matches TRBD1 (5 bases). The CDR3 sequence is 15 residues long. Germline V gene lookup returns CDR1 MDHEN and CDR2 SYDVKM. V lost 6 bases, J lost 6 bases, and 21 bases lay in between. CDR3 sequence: CASRTPATVSGEQYF. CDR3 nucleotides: TGTGCCAGCAGGACCCCGGCGACAGTTTCGGGCGAGCAGTACTTC.

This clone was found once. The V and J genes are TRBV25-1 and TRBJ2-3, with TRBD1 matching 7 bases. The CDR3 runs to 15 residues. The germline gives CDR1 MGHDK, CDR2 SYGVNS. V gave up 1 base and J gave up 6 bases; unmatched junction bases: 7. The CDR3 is CASSESNRGYDTQYF. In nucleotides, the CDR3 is TGTGCCAGCAGTGAATCAAACAGGGGTTACGATACGCAGTATTTT.

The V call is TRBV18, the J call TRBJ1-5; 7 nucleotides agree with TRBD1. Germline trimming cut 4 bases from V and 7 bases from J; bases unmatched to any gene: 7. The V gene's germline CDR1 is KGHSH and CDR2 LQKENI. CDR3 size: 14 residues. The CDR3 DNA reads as TGTGCCAGCTCACTGCGGACAGGTGGACAGCCCCAGCATTTT. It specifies CASSLRTGGQPQHF.

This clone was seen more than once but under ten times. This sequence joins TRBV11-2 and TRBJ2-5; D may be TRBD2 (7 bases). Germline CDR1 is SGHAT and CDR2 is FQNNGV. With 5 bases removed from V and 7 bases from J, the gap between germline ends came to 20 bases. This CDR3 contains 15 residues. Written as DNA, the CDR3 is TGTGCCAGCAGCCTTCGAGGGGGGGCCGAGGGGACCCAGTACTTC. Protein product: CASSLRGGAEGTQYF.

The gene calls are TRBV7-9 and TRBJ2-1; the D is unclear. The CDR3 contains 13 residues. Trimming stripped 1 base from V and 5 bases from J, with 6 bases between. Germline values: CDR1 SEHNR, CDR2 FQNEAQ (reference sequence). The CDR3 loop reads CASSLGWNNEQFF. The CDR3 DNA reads TGTGCCAGCAGCTTAGGGTGGAACAATGAGCAGTTCTTC.

CDR3 loop: CATSTRGVDEQFF. CDR3 DNA sequence: TGTGCTACCTCTACTAGGGGAGTAGATGAGCAGTTCTTC. J is TRBJ2-1 and V is TRBV27, with D possibly being TRBD1 or TRBD2 (5 bases each). This CDR3 spans 13 amino acids. CDR1 is MNHEY and CDR2 is SMNVEV in the germline V gene (reference sequence).

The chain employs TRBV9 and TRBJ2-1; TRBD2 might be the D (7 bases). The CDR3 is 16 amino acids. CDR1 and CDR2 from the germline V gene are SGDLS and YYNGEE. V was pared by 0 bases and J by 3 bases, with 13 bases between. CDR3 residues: CASSVEGGPYYNEQFF. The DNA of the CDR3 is TGTGCCAGCAGCGTAGAGGGGGGGCCTTACTACAATGAGCAGTTCTTC.

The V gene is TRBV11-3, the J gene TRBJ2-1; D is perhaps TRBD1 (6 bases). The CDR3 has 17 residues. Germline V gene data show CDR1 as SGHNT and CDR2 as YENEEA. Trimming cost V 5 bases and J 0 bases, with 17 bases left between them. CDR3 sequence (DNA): TGTGCCAGCAGCCCCAGCGGACAGCGACGCTCCTACAATGAGCAGTTCTTC. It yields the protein CASSPSGQRRSYNEQFF.

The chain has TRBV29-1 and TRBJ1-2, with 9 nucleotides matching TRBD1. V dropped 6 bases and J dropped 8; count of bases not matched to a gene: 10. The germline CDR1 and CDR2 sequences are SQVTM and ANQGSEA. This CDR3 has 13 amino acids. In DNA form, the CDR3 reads TGCAGCGTCCGCCGCCGGGACAGGGAGGGCTACACCTTC. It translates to CSVRRRDREGYTF.

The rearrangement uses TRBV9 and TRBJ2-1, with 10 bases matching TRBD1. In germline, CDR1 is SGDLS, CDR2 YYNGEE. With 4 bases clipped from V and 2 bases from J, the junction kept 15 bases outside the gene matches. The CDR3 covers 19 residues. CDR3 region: CASSPTGQGSGLPYNEQFF. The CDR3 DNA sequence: TGTGCCAGCAGCCCGACGGGACAGGGGTCGGGACTACCCTACAATGAGCAGTTCTTC.

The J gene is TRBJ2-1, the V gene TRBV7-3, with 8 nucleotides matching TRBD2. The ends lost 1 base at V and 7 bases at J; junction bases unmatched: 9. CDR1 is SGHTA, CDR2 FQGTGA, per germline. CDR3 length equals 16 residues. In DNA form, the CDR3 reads TGTGCCAGCAGCTTAATCGGGGGGACTAGGATGAATGAGCAGTTCTTC. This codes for CASSLIGGTRMNEQFF.

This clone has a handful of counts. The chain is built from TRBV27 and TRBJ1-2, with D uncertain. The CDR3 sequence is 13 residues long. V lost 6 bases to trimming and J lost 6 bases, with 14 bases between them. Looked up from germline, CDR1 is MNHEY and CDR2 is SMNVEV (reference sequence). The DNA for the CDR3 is TGTGCCAGCAGGCCTGGCAGAGGCGATGGCTACACCTTC. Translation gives CASRPGRGDGYTF.

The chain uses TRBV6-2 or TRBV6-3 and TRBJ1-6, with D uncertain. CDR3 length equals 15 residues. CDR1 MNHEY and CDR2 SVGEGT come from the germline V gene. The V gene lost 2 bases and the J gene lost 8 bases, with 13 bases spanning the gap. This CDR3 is CASSYRSARDSPLHF. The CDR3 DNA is TGTGCCAGCAGTTACCGCAGCGCCCGGGATTCACCCCTCCACTTT.

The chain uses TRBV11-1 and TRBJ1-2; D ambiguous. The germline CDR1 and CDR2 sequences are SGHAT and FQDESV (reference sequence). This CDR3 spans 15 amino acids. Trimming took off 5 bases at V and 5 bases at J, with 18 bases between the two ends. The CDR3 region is CASSPSGSLPYGYTF. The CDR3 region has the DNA TGTGCCAGCAGCCCGTCCGGCAGCTTACCTTATGGCTACACCTTC.

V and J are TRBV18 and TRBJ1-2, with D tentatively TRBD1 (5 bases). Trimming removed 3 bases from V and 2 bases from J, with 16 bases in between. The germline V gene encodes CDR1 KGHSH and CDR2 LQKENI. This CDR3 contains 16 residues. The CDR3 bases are TGTGCCAGCTCACCGGGACTGTCTTTCTCCAACTATGGCTACACCTTC. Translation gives CASSPGLSFSNYGYTF.

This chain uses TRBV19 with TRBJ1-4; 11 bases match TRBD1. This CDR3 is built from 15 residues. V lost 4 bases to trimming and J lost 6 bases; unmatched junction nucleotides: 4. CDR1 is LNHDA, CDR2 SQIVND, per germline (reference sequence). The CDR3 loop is CASSRTGGAYEKLFF. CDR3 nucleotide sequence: TGTGCCAGTAGTAGGACAGGGGGCGCGTATGAAAAACTGTTTTTT.

The CDR3, as DNA: TGTGCCAGCAGTCGTAGACAGGGGCAACAAGAGACCCAGTACTTC. Translation: CASSRRQGQQETQYF. The chain employs TRBV6-5 and TRBJ2-5, with 8 bases that match TRBD1. The V and J ends lost 5 bases and 2 bases, in that order; junction bases with no gene match: 7. The CDR3 runs 15 residues. Per the germline V gene, CDR1 is MNHEY and CDR2 is SVGAGI.

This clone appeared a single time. In DNA form, the CDR3 reads TGTGCCTGGAACCTAGGAGCCCAGTACTTC. Translation: CAWNLGAQYF. This rearrangement joins TRBV30 to TRBJ2-5; D remains ambiguous. The CDR3 consists of 10 residues. CDR1 and CDR2 from the germline V gene are GTSNPN and SVGIG (reference sequence). V was pared by 4 bases and J by 9 bases, with 9 bases between.

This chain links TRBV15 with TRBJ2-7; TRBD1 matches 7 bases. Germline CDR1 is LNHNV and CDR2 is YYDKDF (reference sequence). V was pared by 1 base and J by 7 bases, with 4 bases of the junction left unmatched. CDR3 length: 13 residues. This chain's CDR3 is CATSRAGGGEQYF. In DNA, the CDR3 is TGTGCCACCAGCAGAGCAGGGGGTGGGGAGCAGTACTTC.

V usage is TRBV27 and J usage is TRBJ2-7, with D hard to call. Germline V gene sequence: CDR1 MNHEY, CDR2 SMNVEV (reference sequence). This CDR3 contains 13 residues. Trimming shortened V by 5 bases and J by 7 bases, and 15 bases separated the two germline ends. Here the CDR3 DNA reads TGTGCCAGCAGTCTTCTAGGGCCTTTTGAGCAGTACTTC. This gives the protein CASSLLGPFEQYF.

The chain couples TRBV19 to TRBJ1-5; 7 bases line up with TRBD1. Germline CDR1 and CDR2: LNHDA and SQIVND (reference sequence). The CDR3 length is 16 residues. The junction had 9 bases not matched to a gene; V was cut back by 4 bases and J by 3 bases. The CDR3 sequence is CASSTRQGVNNQPQHF. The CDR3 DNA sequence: TGTGCCAGTAGTACCCGACAGGGCGTAAACAATCAGCCCCAGCATTTT.

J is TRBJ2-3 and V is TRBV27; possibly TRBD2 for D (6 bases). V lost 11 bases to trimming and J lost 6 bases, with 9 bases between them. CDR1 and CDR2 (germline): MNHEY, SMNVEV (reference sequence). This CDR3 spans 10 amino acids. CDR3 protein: CAAGSDTQYF. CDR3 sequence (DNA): TGTGCCGCGGGGTCGGATACGCAGTATTTT.

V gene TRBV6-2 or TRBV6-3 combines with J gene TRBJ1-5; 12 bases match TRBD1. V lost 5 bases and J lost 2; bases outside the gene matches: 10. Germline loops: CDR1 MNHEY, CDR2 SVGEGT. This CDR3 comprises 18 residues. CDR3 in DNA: TGTGCCAGCAGTCCGCGGGACAGGGGGCAAGTTGGCAATCAGCCCCAGCATTTT. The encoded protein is CASSPRDRGQVGNQPQHF.

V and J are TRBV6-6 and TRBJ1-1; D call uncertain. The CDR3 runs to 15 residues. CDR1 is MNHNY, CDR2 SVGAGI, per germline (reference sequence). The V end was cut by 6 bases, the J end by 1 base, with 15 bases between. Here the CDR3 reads CASRDKEASNTEAFF. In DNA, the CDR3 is TGTGCCAGCAGGGATAAAGAAGCATCGAACACTGAAGCTTTCTTT.

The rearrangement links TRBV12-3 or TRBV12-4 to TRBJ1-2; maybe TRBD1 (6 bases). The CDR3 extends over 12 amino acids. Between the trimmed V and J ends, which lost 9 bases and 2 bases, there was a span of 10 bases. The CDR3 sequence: CASTQGNYGYTF. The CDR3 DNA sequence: TGTGCCAGTACCCAGGGGAACTATGGCTACACCTTC.

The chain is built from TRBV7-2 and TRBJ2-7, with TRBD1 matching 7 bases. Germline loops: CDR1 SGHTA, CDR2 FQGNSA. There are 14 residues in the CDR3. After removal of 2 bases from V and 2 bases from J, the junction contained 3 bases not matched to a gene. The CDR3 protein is CASSLRTGAYEQYF. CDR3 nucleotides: TGTGCCAGCAGCTTAAGGACAGGAGCCTACGAGCAGTACTTC.

Written as DNA, the CDR3 is TGCGCCAGCAGCTTGAGGCTAGCGGGGGGCCTCGAGCAGTACTTC. It translates to CASSLRLAGGLEQYF. The chain employs TRBV5-1 and TRBJ2-7; TRBD2 matches 11 bases. The CDR3 extends over 15 amino acids. The junction had 6 bases not matched to a gene; V was cut back by 1 base and J by 6 bases. Germline V gene data show CDR1 as SGHRS and CDR2 as YFSETQ.